This T cell receptor (beta chain) was profiled in a study of regulatory T cells in long-lasting Graves disease. Study information: Duration of antithyroid drug therapy among newly diagnosed Graves' patients was under 3 months.

Described time point: newly diagnosed GD, antithyroid drugs for less than 3 months. Making the TCR library involved RNA that had been extracted from PBMCs. This CDR3 contains 14 residues. Germline CDR1 LNHDA, CDR2 SQIVND (reference sequence). Deletions cut 10 bases from V and 2 bases from J, with 15 bases between. Overall study results and limits: Persistent Graves' patients showed less TCR diversity than newly diagnosed ones.

Of note for this clonotype: Its antigen remains unidentified.

Construction of TCR beta libraries relied on iRepertoire HTBI primers and on Arm-PCR targeting CDR3 regions. In TCRdb, the multiplex PCR reads were re-called with MiXCR into one record per CDR3 protein. The table shows roughly 500,000 distinct CDR3 sequences, with approximately 15% occurring only once. These data were also reused for a study on T cells in Graves' hyperthyroidism and ophthalmopathy.

Sequencing was performed on peripheral blood mononuclear cells (PBMCs), taken at new diagnosis, from a patient treated with antithyroid drugs. The chain is built from TRBV19 and TRBJ1-5; maybe TRBD1 (5 bases). The receptor's source is a woman in her 50s with Graves disease. CDR3 residues: CAIGLGGGNQPQHF. Written as DNA, the CDR3 is TGTGCCATTGGGCTTGGAGGGGGCAATCAGCCCCAGCATTTT.